The 17 T cell receptor beta chains listed next were all sequenced from one sample in a study of tumor-infiltrating lymphocytes in primary liver carcinoma. Starting from approximately 0.45 ug of total RNA, TCR beta cDNA was produced with a primer in the constant region. Nested multiplex PCR, run for three rounds with slightly modified ARM-PCR, yielded TCR beta libraries. TRBV1-TRBV30 forward primers and a C-beta reverse primer were used in the first two PCR rounds, which each ran for 9 to 10 cycles. One entry per CDR3 protein results from TCRdb running MiXCR on the multiplex PCR reads. The table records around 54,000 distinct CDR3 sequences, 60% to 75% of them present only once. Unsorted bulk tissue (roughly 20-31 mg) underwent RNA and DNA co-extraction. The sequencing input was liver tumor tissue from sampling region 2. Subset reported: tumor region T2, inferior pole. All receptors come from a man aged 40-49 years with primary liver carcinoma and hepatitis B virus infection.

Details on this clonotype: A much larger clone lies one base from this, so it may be a read error. This chain links TRBV2 with TRBJ2-6, with TRBD1 as a possible D gene (5 bases). The CDR3 is 14 residues long. Germline V gene data show CDR1 as SNHLY and CDR2 as FYNNEI. The CDR3 reads CASSPVVGASVLTF. The CDR3, as DNA: TGTGCCAGCAGCCCCGTAGTTGGGGCCAGCGTCCTGACTTTC. Full variable domain (missing parts from reference TRBV2 and TRBJ2-6): EPEVTQTPSHQVTQMGQEVILRCVPISNHLYFYWYRQILGQKVEFLVSFYNNEISEKSEIFDDQFSVERPDGSNFTLKIRSTKLEDSAMYFCASSPVVGASVLTFGAGSRLTVL.

A word on this clonotype: The junction departs from germline at one end; a sequencing error may be responsible. The chain employs TRBV4-1 and TRBJ2-2, with D perhaps matching TRBD2 (5 bases). Germline values: CDR1 MGHRA, CDR2 YSYEKL. The CDR3 is 14 amino acids. CDR3 residues: CARSQNGNTGELFF. CDR3 bases: TGCGCCAGAAGCCAAAACGGGAACACCGGGGAGTTGTTTTTT.

This clonotype was detected a few times. V gene TRBV11-3 combines with J gene TRBJ2-5, with D hard to call. Germline CDR1 reads SGHNT; CDR2 reads YENEEA. Between the trimmed V and J ends, which lost 6 bases and 1 base, there was a span of 9 bases. The CDR3 sequence is 13 residues long. The CDR3 sequence: CASSPYSQETQYF. DNA for the CDR3: TGTGCCAGCAGTCCATACAGCCAAGAGACCCAGTACTTC.

V usage is TRBV6-1 and J usage is TRBJ2-7; D ambiguous. Germline CDR1 MNHNS, CDR2 SASEGT. V was clipped by 4 bases and J by 6 bases, with 13 bases between them. There are 13 residues in the CDR3. CDR3 residues: CASSVGPTCEQYF. CDR3 in DNA: TGTGCCAGCAGTGTAGGGCCCACATGCGAGCAGTACTTC.

The chain couples TRBV10-3 to TRBJ2-7; 7 bases match TRBD2. Looked up from germline, CDR1 is ENHRY and CDR2 is SYGVKD. V was pared by 7 bases and J by 4 bases, with 13 bases of the junction left unmatched. CDR3 length equals 15 residues. This CDR3 is CAITIGASGAYEQYF. DNA of the CDR3: TGTGCCATCACCATTGGGGCTAGCGGTGCATACGAGCAGTACTTC.

By frequency in the sample, this clonotype is medium-sized. This sequence joins TRBV11-2 and TRBJ1-2; unclear D gene. Germline CDR1 and CDR2: SGHAT and FQNNGV. CDR3 length: 13 residues. Trimming stripped 5 bases from V and 7 bases from J, with 14 bases between. Written as DNA, the CDR3 is TGTGCCAGCAGCCCCCTTTGGGCCCGTGGCTACACCTTC. Amino acid sequence: CASSPLWARGYTF.

Regarding this clonotype: At one end, the junction sequence differs from germline, possibly due to a read error. CDR3 in DNA: TGTGCCAGCAGCCCAAGAACTGGGAACACTGAAGCCTTCTTT. Translated, it gives CASSPRTGNTEAFF. The chain combines TRBV14 with TRBJ1-1; D not certain. The CDR3 has 14 residues. CDR1 is SGHDN, CDR2 FVKESK, per germline.

This clonotype was recorded a few times. A read error is possible here, since a much larger clone lies one base away. The chain couples TRBV12-3 or TRBV12-4 to TRBJ2-1; tentatively, D is TRBD2 (5 bases). The length of the CDR3 is 14 residues. V was pared by 4 bases and J by 3 bases, with 10 bases between. The CDR3 is CASSWVACYNEQFF. CDR3 nucleotide sequence: TGTGCCAGCAGTTGGGTAGCGTGCTACAATGAGCAGTTCTTC.

As regards this clonotype: The junction differs from germline at one of its ends, possibly a read error. The chain employs TRBV6-1 and TRBJ2-5; D remains ambiguous. This CDR3 is built from 15 residues. Looked up from germline, CDR1 is MNHNS and CDR2 is SASEGT. CDR3 residues: CASTIGWVNQDTQYF. CDR3 coding DNA: TGTGCCAGCACTATAGGATGGGTTAACCAAGATACCCAGTACTTC.

The sample holds a few counts of this clonotype. Being one base from a much bigger clone, this may be a read error. This sequence joins TRBV28 and TRBJ2-7; D possibly corresponds to TRBD1 (5 bases). The ends were cut back, 7 bases at V and 7 bases at J, with 11 bases in the middle. The germline V gene encodes CDR1 MDHEN and CDR2 SYDVKM. This CDR3 region has 11 residues. The CDR3 loop is CASTGALEQYF. The DNA for the CDR3 is TGTGCCAGCACTGGGGCGTTAGAGCAGTACTTC.

This clonotype has just one count. One junction end disagrees with the germline gene, perhaps due to a read error. The genes are TRBV7-9 and TRBJ2-6; unclear D gene. CDR1 is SEHNR and CDR2 is FQNEAQ in the germline V gene (reference sequence). The CDR3 covers 13 residues. The CDR3 sequence is CASSLTGPNILTF. The CDR3 nucleotides are TGTGCCAGCAGCTTGACTGGGCCCAACATCCTGACTTTC. The full variable domain, its missing parts supplied by reference TRBV7-9 and TRBJ2-6, is DTGVSQNPRHKITKRGQNVTFRCDPISEHNRLYWYRQTLGQGPEFLTYFQNEAQLEKSRLLSDRFSAERPKGSFSTLEIQRTEQGDSAMYLCASSLTGPNILTFGAGSRLTVL.

For this clonotype: A read error may account for a junction end that differs from germline. The chain links TRBV24-1 to TRBJ2-1; 11 bases fit TRBD2. The CDR3 consists of 15 residues. Germline CDR1 and CDR2: KGHDR and SFDVKD. The CDR3 loop is CAASSLAGESNEQFF. The DNA for the CDR3 is TGTGCCGCCAGTTCACTAGCGGGAGAGTCCAATGAGCAGTTCTTC.

Regarding this clonotype: Possible read error: a much larger clone is one base away. The chain uses TRBV7-9 and TRBJ2-1, with D perhaps assigned TRBD1 or TRBD2 (5 bases each). The germline V gene encodes CDR1 SEHNR and CDR2 FQNEAQ (reference sequence). This CDR3 has 14 amino acids. The CDR3: CASCLSQGRDEQFF. CDR3 DNA sequence: TGTGCCAGCTGCTTATCCCAGGGACGGGATGAGCAGTTCTTC. The whole variable domain, filled in from reference TRBV7-9 and TRBJ2-1, reads DTGVSQNPRHKITKRGQNVTFRCDPISEHNRLYWYRQTLGQGPEFLTYFQNEAQLEKSRLLSDRFSAERPKGSFSTLEIQRTEQGDSAMYLCASCLSQGRDEQFFGPGTRLTVL.

Regarding this clonotype: Since the CDR3 does not end with the conserved phenylalanine or tryptophan, this likely comes from a read error. CDR3 in DNA: TGTGCCAGCAGCTTAGGTGGAGGCAGAAGATCCTACAATGAGCAGTTCCTC. Protein: CASSLGGGRRSYNEQFL. The chain joins TRBV13 to TRBJ2-1; TRBD2 is a possible D gene (5 bases). CDR1 PRHDT and CDR2 FYEKMQ come from the germline V gene (reference sequence). V was trimmed by 0 bases and J by 1 base, leaving 13 bases between them. CDR3 length equals 17 residues.

This clonotype has a handful of counts. The gene calls are TRBV28 and TRBJ2-1, with a tentative D call TRBD1 (5 bases). Germline V gene sequence: CDR1 MDHEN, CDR2 SYDVKM. There are 15 residues in the CDR3. Trimming shortened V by 7 bases and J by 2 bases, and 15 bases separated the two germline ends. The CDR3 nucleotides are TGTGCCAGCACAGGGCGGAATACCCCCTACAATGAGCAGTTCTTC. Its protein product is CASTGRNTPYNEQFF.

In the case of this clonotype: The conserved closing phenylalanine or tryptophan is absent in this CDR3, likely reflecting a read error. No DNA is shown, since the ends of the CDR3 on it are uncertain; the CDR3 is the one TCRdb lists. The chain employs TRBV11-2 and TRBJ2-3; the D call in the table, TRBD1, was not verified against the DNA. A total of 20 residues make up the CDR3, ends included. From germline, CDR1 is SGHAT and CDR2 FQNNGV. CDR3 in amino acids: CASSPDDPLQIARSTDTRYC.

This clonotype was detected a few times. J is TRBJ2-2 and V is TRBV19; D is unresolved. The CDR3 length is 16 residues. CDR1 and CDR2 from the germline V gene are LNHDA and SQIVND (reference sequence). Trimming pared 4 bases from V and 0 bases from J, leaving 12 bases between. CDR3 sequence reads: CASSRTSDANTGELFF. The CDR3 DNA reads as TGTGCCAGTAGTAGAACGTCGGACGCGAACACCGGGGAGCTGTTTTTT.